The clone carrying this T cell receptor (beta chain) showed up just a few times. The ends lost 0 bases at V and 3 bases at J; junction bases unmatched: 5. CDR1 and CDR2 from the germline V gene are MNHEY and SVGAGI. This CDR3 comprises 16 residues. This record belongs to a study of T cells in Graves' hyperthyroidism and ophthalmopathy. TCR beta CDR3 regions were amplified from RNA. First-round RT-PCR of the TCR CDR3 relied on the HTBI primer set. TCRdb fed the multiplex PCR reads into MiXCR, producing one record per CDR3 protein. The repertoire consists of fewer than 400,000 distinct CDR3 sequences, with 20% to 30% occurring once and the leading ten covering 73%.

This receptor was obtained from a man aged 45 to 65 with Graves' hyperthyroidism. The gene calls are TRBV6-5 and TRBJ2-7, with TRBD2 matching over 10 bases. Material for sequencing was blood. The CDR3 sequence is CASSYSSLAGVYEQYF. CDR3 in DNA: TGTGCCAGCAGTTACTCGAGCCTAGCGGGAGTCTACGAGCAGTACTTC.